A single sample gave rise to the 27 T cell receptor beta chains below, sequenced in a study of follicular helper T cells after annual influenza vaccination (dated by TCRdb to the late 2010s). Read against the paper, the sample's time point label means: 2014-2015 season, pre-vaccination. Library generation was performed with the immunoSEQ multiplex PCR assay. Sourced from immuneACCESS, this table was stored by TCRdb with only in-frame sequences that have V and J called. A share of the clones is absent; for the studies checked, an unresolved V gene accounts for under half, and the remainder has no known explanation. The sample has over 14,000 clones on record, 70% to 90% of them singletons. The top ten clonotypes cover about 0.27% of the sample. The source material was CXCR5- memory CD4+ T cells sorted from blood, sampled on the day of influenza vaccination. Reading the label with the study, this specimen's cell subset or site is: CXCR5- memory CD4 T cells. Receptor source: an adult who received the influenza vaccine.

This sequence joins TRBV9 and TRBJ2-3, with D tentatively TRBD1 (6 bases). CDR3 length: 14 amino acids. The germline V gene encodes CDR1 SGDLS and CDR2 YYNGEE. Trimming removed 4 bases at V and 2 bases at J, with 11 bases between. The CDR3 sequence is CASSPRTDTDTQYF. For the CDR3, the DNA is TGTGCCAGCAGCCCAAGGACAGACACAGATACGCAGTATTTT.

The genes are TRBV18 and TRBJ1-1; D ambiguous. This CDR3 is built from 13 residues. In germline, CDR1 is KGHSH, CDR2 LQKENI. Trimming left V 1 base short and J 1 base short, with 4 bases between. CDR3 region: CASSPQGNTEAFF. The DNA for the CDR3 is TGTGCCAGCTCACCACAGGGGAACACTGAAGCTTTCTTT.

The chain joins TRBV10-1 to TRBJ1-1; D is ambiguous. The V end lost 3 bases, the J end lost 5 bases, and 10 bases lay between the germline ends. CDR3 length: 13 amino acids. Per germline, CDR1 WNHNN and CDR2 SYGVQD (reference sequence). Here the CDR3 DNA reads TGCGCCAGCAGTGATACTCCAAATACTGAAGCTTTCTTT. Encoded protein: CASSDTPNTEAFF.

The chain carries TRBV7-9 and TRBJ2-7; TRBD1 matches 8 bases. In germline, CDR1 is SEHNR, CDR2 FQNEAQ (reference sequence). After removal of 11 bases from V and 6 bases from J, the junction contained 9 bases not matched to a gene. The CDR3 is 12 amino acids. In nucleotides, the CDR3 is TGTGCCGGGCAGGGGGCGTTCTCCGAGCAGTACTTC. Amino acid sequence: CAGQGAFSEQYF.

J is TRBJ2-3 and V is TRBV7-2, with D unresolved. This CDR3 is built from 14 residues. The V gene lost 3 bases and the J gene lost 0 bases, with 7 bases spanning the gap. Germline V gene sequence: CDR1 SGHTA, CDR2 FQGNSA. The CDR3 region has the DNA TGTGCCAGCAGCTTGGGCATTAGCACAGATACGCAGTATTTT. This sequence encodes CASSLGISTDTQYF. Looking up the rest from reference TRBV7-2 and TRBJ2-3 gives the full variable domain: GAGVSQSPSNKVTEKGKDVELRCDPISGHTALYWYRQSLGQGLEFLIYFQGNSAPDKSGLPSDRFSAERTGGSVSTLTIQRTQQEDSAVYLCASSLGISTDTQYFGPGTRLTVL.

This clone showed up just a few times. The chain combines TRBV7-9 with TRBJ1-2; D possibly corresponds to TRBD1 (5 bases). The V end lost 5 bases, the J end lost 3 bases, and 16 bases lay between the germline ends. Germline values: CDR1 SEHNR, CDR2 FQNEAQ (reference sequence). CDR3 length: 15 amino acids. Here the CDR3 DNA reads TGTGCCAGCAGCGATCGGGACGGCAGGTACTATGGCTACACCTTC. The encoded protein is CASSDRDGRYYGYTF.

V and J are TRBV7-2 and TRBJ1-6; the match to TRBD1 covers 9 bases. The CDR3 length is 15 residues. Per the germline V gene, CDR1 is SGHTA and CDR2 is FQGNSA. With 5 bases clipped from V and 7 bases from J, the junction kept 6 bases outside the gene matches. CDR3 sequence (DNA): TGTGCCAGCAGCACCTGGACAGGGGCGAATTCACCCCTCCACTTT. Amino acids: CASSTWTGANSPLHF.

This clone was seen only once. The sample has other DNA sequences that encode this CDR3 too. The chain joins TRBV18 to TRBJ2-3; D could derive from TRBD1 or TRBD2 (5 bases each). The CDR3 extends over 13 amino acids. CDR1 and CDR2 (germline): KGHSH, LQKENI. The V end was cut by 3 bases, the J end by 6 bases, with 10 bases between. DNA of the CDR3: TGTGCCAGCTCACCCCCAGGGACGGATACGCAGTATTTT. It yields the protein CASSPPGTDTQYF.

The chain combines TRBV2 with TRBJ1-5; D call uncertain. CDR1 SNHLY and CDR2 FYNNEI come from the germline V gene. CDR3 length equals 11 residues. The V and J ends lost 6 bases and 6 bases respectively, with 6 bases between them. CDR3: CASSESQPQHF. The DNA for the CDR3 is TGTGCCAGCAGCGAAAGTCAGCCCCAGCATTTT.

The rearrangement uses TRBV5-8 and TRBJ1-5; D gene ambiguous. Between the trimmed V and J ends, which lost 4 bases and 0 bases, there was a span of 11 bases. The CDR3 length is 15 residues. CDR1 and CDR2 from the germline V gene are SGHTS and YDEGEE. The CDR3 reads CASSPAGYSNQPQHF. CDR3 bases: TGTGCCAGCAGCCCGGCGGGGTATAGCAATCAGCCCCAGCATTTT.

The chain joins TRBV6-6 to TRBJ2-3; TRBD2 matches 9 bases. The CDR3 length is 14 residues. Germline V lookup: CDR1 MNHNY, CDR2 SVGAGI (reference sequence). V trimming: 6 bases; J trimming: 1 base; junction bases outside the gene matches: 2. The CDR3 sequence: CASSRTSGTDTQYF. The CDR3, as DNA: TGTGCCAGCAGCCGGACTAGCGGCACAGATACGCAGTATTTT.

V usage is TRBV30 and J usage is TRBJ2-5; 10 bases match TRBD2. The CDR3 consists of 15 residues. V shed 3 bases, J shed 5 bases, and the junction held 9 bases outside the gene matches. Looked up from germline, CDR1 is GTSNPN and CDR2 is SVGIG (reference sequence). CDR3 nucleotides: TGTGCCTGGAGCCCACTACTAGCGGGGAAGGAGACCCAGTACTTC. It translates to CAWSPLLAGKETQYF.

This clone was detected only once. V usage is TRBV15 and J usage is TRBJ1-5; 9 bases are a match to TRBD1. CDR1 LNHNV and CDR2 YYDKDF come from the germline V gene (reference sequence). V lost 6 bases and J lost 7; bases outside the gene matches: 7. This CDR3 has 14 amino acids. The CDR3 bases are TGTGCCACCAGTTCTGACAGGGGGGGACAGCCCCAGCATTTT. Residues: CATSSDRGGQPQHF.

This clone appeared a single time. The CDR3 bases are TGTGCCAGCAGTTTTGCAGGGGGCATGAGCTCCTACGAGCAGTACTTC. Amino acids: CASSFAGGMSSYEQYF. The rearrangement joins TRBV28 to TRBJ2-7, with 8 bases that match TRBD1. The CDR3 totals 16 residues. V trimming: 3 bases; J trimming: 0 bases; junction bases outside the gene matches: 7. CDR1 is MDHEN, CDR2 SYDVKM, per germline.

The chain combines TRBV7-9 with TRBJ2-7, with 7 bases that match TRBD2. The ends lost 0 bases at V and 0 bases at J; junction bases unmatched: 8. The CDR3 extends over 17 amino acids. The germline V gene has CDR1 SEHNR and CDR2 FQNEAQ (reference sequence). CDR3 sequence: CASSLAGGTKSSYEQYF. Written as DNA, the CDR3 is TGTGCCAGCAGCTTAGCGGGGGGGACTAAAAGCTCCTACGAGCAGTACTTC.

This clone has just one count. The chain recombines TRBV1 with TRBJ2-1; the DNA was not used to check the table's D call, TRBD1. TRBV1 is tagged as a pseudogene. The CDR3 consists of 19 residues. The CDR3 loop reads CTSSQEGCQAPTKYNEQFF. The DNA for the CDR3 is TGCACCAGCAGCCAAGAGGGTTGCCAGGCTCCCACCAAATACAATGAGCAGTTCTTC.

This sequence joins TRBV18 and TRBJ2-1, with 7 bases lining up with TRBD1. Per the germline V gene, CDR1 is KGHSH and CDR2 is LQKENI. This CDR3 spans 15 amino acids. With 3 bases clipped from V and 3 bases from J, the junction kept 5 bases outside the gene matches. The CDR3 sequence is CASSPTGVNYNEQFF. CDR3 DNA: TGTGCCAGCTCACCTACAGGGGTCAACTACAATGAGCAGTTCTTC.

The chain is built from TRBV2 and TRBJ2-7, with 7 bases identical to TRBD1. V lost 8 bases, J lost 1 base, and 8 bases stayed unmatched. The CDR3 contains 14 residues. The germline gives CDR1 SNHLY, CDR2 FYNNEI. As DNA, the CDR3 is TGTGCCAGCGATCGAGGACAGGAATCCTACGAGCAGTACTTC. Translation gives CASDRGQESYEQYF.

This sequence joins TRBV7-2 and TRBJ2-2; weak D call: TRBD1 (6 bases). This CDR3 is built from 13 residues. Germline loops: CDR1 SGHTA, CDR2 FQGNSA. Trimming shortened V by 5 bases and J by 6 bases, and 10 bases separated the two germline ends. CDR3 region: CASSPAGAGELFF. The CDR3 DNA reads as TGTGCCAGCAGCCCCGCAGGGGCCGGGGAGCTGTTTTTT.

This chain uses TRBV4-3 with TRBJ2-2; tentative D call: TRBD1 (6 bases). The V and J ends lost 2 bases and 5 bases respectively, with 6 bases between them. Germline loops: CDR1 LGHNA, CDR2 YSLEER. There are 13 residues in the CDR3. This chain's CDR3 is CASSQTGTGELFF. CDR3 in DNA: TGCGCCAGCAGCCAAACAGGGACCGGGGAGCTGTTTTTT.

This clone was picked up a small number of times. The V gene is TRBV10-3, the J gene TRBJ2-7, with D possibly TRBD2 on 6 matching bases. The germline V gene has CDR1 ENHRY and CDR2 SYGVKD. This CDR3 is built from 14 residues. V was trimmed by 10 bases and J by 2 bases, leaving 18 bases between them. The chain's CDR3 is CATQFGRETYEQYF. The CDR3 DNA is TGTGCCACCCAATTTGGACGGGAGACCTACGAGCAGTACTTC.

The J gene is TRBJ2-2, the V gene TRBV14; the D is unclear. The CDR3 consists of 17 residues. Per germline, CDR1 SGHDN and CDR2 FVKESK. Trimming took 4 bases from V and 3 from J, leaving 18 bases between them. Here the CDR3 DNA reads TGTGCCAGCAGCCTCCGGTCCGGTATATTGGACACCGGGGAGCTGTTTTTT. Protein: CASSLRSGILDTGELFF.

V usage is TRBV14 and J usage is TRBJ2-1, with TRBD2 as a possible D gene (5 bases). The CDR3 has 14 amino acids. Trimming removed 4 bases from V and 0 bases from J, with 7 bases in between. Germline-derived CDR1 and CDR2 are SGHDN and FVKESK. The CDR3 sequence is CASSLTTSYNEQFF. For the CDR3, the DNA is TGTGCCAGCAGCCTGACTACCTCCTACAATGAGCAGTTCTTC. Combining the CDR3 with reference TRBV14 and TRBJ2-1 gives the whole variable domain EAGVTQFPSHSVIEKGQTVTLRCDPISGHDNLYWYRRVMGKEIKFLLHFVKESKQDESGMPNNRFLAERTGGTYSTLKVQPAELEDSGVYFCASSLTTSYNEQFFGPGTRLTVL.

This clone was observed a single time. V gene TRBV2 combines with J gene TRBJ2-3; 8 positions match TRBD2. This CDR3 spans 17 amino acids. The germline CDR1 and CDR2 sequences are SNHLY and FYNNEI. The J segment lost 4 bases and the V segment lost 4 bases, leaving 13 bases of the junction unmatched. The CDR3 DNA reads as TGTGCCAGCAGTGGGGGCGGGGGGCCCTCCTCTGCAGATACGCAGTATTTT. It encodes CASSGGGGPSSADTQYF.

The CDR3 reads CASSFGTSGSTPTYF. CDR3 DNA sequence: TGCGCCAGCAGTTTCGGGACTAGCGGGTCTACCCCAACGTATTTT. The V and J genes are TRBV4-3 and TRBJ2-3; 12 bases line up with TRBD2. With 6 bases clipped from V and 14 bases from J, the junction kept 15 bases outside the gene matches. Germline V lookup: CDR1 LGHNA, CDR2 YSLEER. The CDR3 extends over 15 amino acids.

The CDR3 region is CSVYYNEKLFF. As DNA, the CDR3 is TGCAGCGTCTACTATAATGAAAAACTGTTTTTT. The rearrangement links TRBV29-1 to TRBJ1-4, with D hard to call. The CDR3 runs to 11 residues. V was shortened by 6 bases and J by 4 bases, with 6 bases between the two germline ends. The germline V gene has CDR1 SQVTM and CDR2 ANQGSEA.

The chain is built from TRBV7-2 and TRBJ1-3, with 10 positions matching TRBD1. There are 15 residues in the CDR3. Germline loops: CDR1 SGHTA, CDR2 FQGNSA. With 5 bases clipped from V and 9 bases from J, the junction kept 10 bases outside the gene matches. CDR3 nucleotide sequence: TGTGCCAGCAGCCCCACCCGGACAGGGGGGGGCACCATATATTTT. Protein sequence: CASSPTRTGGGTIYF. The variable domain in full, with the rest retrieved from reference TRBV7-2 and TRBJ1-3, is GAGVSQSPSNKVTEKGKDVELRCDPISGHTALYWYRQSLGQGLEFLIYFQGNSAPDKSGLPSDRFSAERTGGSVSTLTIQRTQQEDSAVYLCASSPTRTGGGTIYFGEGSWLTVV.